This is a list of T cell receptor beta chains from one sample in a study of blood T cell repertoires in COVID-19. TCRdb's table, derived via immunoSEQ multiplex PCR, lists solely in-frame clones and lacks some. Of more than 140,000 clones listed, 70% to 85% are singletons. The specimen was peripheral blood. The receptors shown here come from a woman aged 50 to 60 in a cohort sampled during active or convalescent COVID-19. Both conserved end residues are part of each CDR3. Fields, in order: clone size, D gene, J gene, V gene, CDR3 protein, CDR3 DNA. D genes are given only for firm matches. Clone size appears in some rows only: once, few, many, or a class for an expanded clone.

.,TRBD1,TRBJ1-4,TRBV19,CASSWTGANEKLFF,TGTGCCAGTAGTTGGACAGGGGCTAATGAAAAACTGTTTTTT
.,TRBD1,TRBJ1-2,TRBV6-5,CASSYATGAEGYTF,TGTGCCAGCAGTTACGCGACAGGGGCGGAAGGCTACACCTTC
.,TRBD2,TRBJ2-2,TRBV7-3,CASSFSGTSGRTGELFF,TGTGCCAGCAGCTTCTCCGGGACTAGCGGGCGCACCGGGGAGCTGTTTTTT
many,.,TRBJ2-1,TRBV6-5,CASSLGGEQFF,TGTGCCAGCAGCCTAGGGGGTGAGCAGTTCTTC
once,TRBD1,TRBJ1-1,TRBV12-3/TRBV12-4,CASSPQGDTEAFF,TGTGCCAGCAGCCCTCAGGGGGACACTGAAGCTTTCTTT
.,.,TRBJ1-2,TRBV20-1,CSASAGYGYTF,TGCAGTGCTAGTGCCGGCTATGGCTACACCTTC
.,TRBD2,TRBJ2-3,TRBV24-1,CATRTTSGGASTQYF,TGTGCCACCAGGACCACTAGCGGGGGGGCTTCTACGCAGTATTTT
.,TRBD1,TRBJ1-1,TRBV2,CASMQGQAANTEAFF,TGTGCCAGCATGCAGGGACAGGCCGCAAACACTGAAGCTTTCTTT
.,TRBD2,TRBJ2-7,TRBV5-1,CASSPSSGGVSYEQYF,TGCGCCAGCAGCCCATCTAGCGGGGGGGTCTCCTACGAGCAGTACTTC
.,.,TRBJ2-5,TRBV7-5,CARSSTSGEETQYF,TGTGCCAGAAGCTCCACTAGCGGGGAAGAGACCCAGTACTTC
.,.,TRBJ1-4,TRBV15,CATSRDKGGNEKLFF,TGTGCCACCAGCAGAGATAAGGGGGGGAATGAAAAACTGTTTTTT
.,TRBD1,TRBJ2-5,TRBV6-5,CASSRTGVGGETQYF,TGTGCCAGCAGTCGCACAGGGGTAGGAGGAGAGACCCAGTACTTC
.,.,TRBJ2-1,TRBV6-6,CASSYLYNEQFF,TGTGCCAGCAGTTACTTATACAATGAGCAGTTCTTC
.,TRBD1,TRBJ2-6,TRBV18,CASSPRAGGNNGANVLTF,TGTGCCAGCTCACCACGGGCAGGGGGAAATAACGGGGCCAACGTCCTGACTTTC
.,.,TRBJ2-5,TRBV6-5,CASSRQDAARETQYF,TGTGCCAGCAGTAGACAGGACGCCGCCCGGGAGACCCAGTACTTC
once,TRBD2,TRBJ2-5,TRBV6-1,CASSVPIRFSGGGETQYF,TGTGCCAGCAGTGTTCCCATTCGATTTAGCGGGGGAGGGGAGACCCAGTACTTC
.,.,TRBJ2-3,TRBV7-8,CASSPQSPAISTDTQYF,TGTGCCAGCAGCCCTCAATCCCCAGCGATTAGCACAGATACGCAGTATTTT
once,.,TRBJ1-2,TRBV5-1,CASSLAGDWGYTF,TGCGCCAGCAGCTTGGCGGGGGATTGGGGCTACACCTTC
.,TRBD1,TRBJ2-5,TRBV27,CASSSRTTHRGSETQYF,TGTGCCAGCAGTTCCAGAACTACTCACAGGGGCTCGGAGACCCAGTACTTC
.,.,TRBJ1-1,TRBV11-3,CASSFSAGAGSTEAFF,TGTGCCAGCAGCTTTAGTGCAGGTGCCGGGAGCACTGAAGCTTTCTTT
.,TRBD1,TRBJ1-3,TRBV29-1,CSTTTGSSGNTIYF,TGCAGCACCACGACAGGGAGCTCTGGAAACACCATATATTTT
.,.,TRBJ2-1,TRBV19,CASKISGPYNEQFF,TGTGCCAGTAAAATCAGCGGACCTTACAATGAGCAGTTCTTC
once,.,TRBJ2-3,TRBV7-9,CASSLLVGGEVQYF,TGTGCCAGCAGCTTACTGGTTGGTGGAGAGGTGCAGTATTTT
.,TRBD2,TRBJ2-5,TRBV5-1,CASSLSFSGGTETQYF,TGCGCCAGCAGCTTGTCCTTTAGCGGGGGTACAGAGACCCAGTACTTC
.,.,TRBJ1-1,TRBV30,CAWSIRGWAFF,TGTGCCTGGAGCATTCGAGGTTGGGCTTTCTTT
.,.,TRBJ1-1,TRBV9,CASSVGLGAIKDTEAFF,TGTGCCAGCAGCGTAGGGCTGGGGGCGATTAAGGACACTGAAGCTTTCTTT
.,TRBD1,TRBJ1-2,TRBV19,CASTLFPPRDRGSYGYTF,TGTGCCAGTACCCTGTTCCCCCCCCGGGACAGGGGATCCTATGGCTACACCTTC
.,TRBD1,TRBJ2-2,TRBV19,CASSIQQGWNTGELFF,TGTGCCAGTAGCATTCAACAGGGGTGGAACACCGGGGAGCTGTTTTTT